The subject of this entry is one TCR beta chain. As the CDR3 is not closed by the conserved phenylalanine or tryptophan, this likely results from a read error. The DNA is left out, because the CDR3 cannot be placed on it with certainty; the CDR3 is given as TCRdb lists it. These data originate in a study of brain T cells in children with intractable seizures. Germline CDR1 reads SGHVS; CDR2 reads FNYEAQ. The CDR3 has 11 amino acids, counting both end residues. Sequencing was limited to surgery cases with top T cell transcript signatures in brain tissue. Sequencing used immunoSEQ multiplex PCR; TCRdb keeps in-frame clones, though not all of them. The table records roughly 110,000 clones, 85% to 95% of them present only once.

The gene calls are TRBV7-6 and TRBJ2-7. This TCR came from a boy in the first two years of life with hemimegalencephaly and intractable seizures. The source was peripheral blood, collected at surgery. CDR3 in amino acids: CASSPERAGYL.